A selection of T cell receptor beta chains follows, all from one sample in a study of breast tumors, draining lymph nodes, adjacent tissues. TCRdb independently ran MiXCR on the multiplex PCR reads; one entry per CDR3 protein. The sample lists 25,000 or so distinct CDR3 sequences, approximately 63% occurring once. Sequencing was performed on tumor-adjacent breast tissue. The source is a female donor with breast cancer. Some clones in this sample may be carry-over from other donors' samples. The CDR3 runs from the conserved cysteine through the conserved F or W. D genes are given only for firm matches. Where a row states a size, it is once, few, many or the class of an expanded clone; other rows omit it.

.	TRBV9	TRBJ1-4	TRBD1	TGTGCCAGCAGCGGAGGGGACAGTAATGAAAAACTGTTTTTT	CASSGGDSNEKLFF
.	TRBV5-1	TRBJ2-7	.	TGCGCCAGCAGCCCCGGACCATTAGCCGAGCAGTACTTC	CASSPGPLAEQYF
.	TRBV7-9	TRBJ2-7	TRBD1	TGTGCCAGCAGCCTCCCCGGGACAGTATTATACGAGCAGTACTTC	CASSLPGTVLYEQYF
.	TRBV20-1	TRBJ2-7	TRBD2	TGCAGTGCTCCCCCTAGCGGGGTCTCCTACGAGCAGTACTTC	CSAPPSGVSYEQYF
.	TRBV5-6	TRBJ2-2	TRBD2	TGTGCCAGCAGCTTGGGACTAGCGGGTAACACCGGGGAGCTGTTTTTT	CASSLGLAGNTGELFF
.	TRBV20-1	TRBJ2-5	TRBD2	TGCAGTGCTAAGATAGCGGGAGGGCTCAACGGAAAGGAGACCCAGTACTTC	CSAKIAGGLNGKETQYF
.	TRBV7-2	TRBJ2-7	TRBD2	TGTGCCAGCAGCGCGGGGCGGGGGACCGGGACCTACGAGCAGTACTTC	CASSAGRGTGTYEQYF
.	TRBV20-1	TRBJ2-7	TRBD1	TGCAGTGCTAGGTGGGACAGGGGTCCGGGAGAGCAGTACTTC	CSARWDRGPGEQYF
.	TRBV20-1	TRBJ2-1	TRBD2	TGCAGTGCTAGACCACTAGCGGGAGTTTACAATGAGCAGTTCTTC	CSARPLAGVYNEQFF
.	TRBV27	TRBJ2-7	.	TGTGCCAGCAGGGGGGTTCGCGAGCAGTACTTC	CASRGVREQYF
.	TRBV7-9	TRBJ2-1	TRBD1	TGTGCCAGCAGCACCGGGGACAGGGAATACAATGAGCAGTTCTTC	CASSTGDREYNEQFF
.	TRBV20-1	TRBJ2-7	TRBD2	TGCAGTGCTAGAGACTCGGGACTAGCGGGAGCCACCTACGAGCAGTACTTC	CSARDSGLAGATYEQYF
medium-sized	TRBV7-9	TRBJ2-2	.	TGTGCCAGCAGCCTCCGGGCAGGGAGCACCGGGGAGCTGTTTTTT	CASSLRAGSTGELFF
once	TRBV28	TRBJ1-2	TRBD1	TGTGCCAGCAGTTTAACAGGGGGAAGCTATGGCTACACCTTC	CASSLTGGSYGYTF
.	TRBV14	TRBJ2-7	.	TGTGCCAGCAGCCAAGTCAGTCGTAGACACCGAAGGCAGTACTTC	CASSQVSRRHRRQYF
.	TRBV20-1	TRBJ1-5	.	TGCAGTGCTAGCACAGGGCTCAATCAGCCCCAGCATTTT	CSASTGLNQPQHF
.	TRBV20-1	TRBJ2-1	TRBD2	TGCAGTGCTAGAGAAGGGCGGGAGGGCGTGGGCCGCGCCTACAATGAGCAGTTCTTC	CSAREGREGVGRAYNEQFF
.	TRBV20-1	TRBJ1-3	.	TGCAGTGCTAGGGGCCCAGGGTTCTCAAGCACCATATATTTT	CSARGPGFSSTIYF
.	TRBV24-1	TRBJ2-7	.	TGTGCCACCAGTGCCCGTCGCTCCTACAACGAGCAGTACTTC	CATSARRSYNEQYF
.	TRBV20-1	TRBJ2-7	.	TGCGGTGCTAGGGGGGGGCGGGACTACGAGCAGTACTTC	CGARGGRDYEQYF
.	TRBV7-6	TRBJ2-5	.	TGTGCCAGCAGCACTTCCGGGACCCGGGTGGAGACCCAGTACTTC	CASSTSGTRVETQYF
.	TRBV4-1	TRBJ1-2	.	TGCGCCAGCAGCCAAGGGGCCATCCCGTCCCCCACGGGCTACACCTTC	CASSQGAIPSPTGYTF
.	TRBV5-1	TRBJ2-1	TRBD2	TGCGCCAGCAGCTCGGGACTAGTCTCTGGTGAGCAGTTCTTC	CASSSGLVSGEQFF
.	TRBV15	TRBJ2-1	TRBD2	TGTGCCACCAGCGGGAGGGCCGGCAATGAGCAGTTCTTC	CATSGRAGNEQFF
.	TRBV7-9	TRBJ2-5	.	TGTGCCAGTAACAGCCTTCGGACCACCCCACGGGTGACCCAGTACTTC	CASNSLRTTPRVTQYF
.	TRBV15	TRBJ2-3	TRBD2	TGTGCCACCAGCAGAAAGCGGGAGGGCCCAGATACGCAGTATTTT	CATSRKREGPDTQYF
many	TRBV30	TRBJ1-5	.	TGTGCATGGAGTGGCGGCAGGGATCAGCCCCAGCATTTT	CAWSGGRDQPQHF
.	TRBV18	TRBJ2-1	.	TGTGCCAGCTCACCTAGCCGCGCGCGCAGGACCGGGAATGAGCAGTTCTTC	CASSPSRARRTGNEQFF
.	TRBV12-3/TRBV12-4	TRBJ2-1	.	TGTGCCAGCAGCTCCACCCGGACAGCGGGAATCTCCTACAATGAGCAGTTCTTC	CASSSTRTAGISYNEQFF
once	TRBV7-9	TRBJ2-7	.	TGTGCCAGCAGCTTACACGCGAGCTCCTACGAGCAGTACTTC	CASSLHASSYEQYF
few	TRBV20-1	TRBJ1-2	TRBD1	TGCAGTGCTCCCACCGGGACAGGGGGCGCGGGAGGCTACACCTTC	CSAPTGTGGAGGYTF
once	TRBV7-9	TRBJ1-5	TRBD1	TGTGCCAGCAGCTCGGGGACAGGCAATCAGCCCCAGCATTTT	CASSSGTGNQPQHF
medium-sized	TRBV7-6	TRBJ2-7	.	TGTGCCAGCAGCCCCTCTGCAGGCCCTAACGAGCAGTACTTC	CASSPSAGPNEQYF
.	TRBV14	TRBJ2-2	.	TGTGCCAGCAGCCAACGGGGGACAGTAACGGGTGGAGCCGGGGAGCTGTTTTTT	CASSQRGTVTGGAGELFF
.	TRBV20-1	TRBJ2-7	.	TGCAGTGCTAGAGGGCTTCTCGATAGCCACGAGCAGTACTTC	CSARGLLDSHEQYF
.	TRBV7-8	TRBJ2-7	.	TGTGCCAGCAGCTTACGGGTGGGACGGACCTACGAGCAGTACTTC	CASSLRVGRTYEQYF
.	TRBV5-6	TRBJ1-4	TRBD1	TGTGCCAGCAGCACCTGGGACAGGGAAGACAATGAAAAACTGTTTTTT	CASSTWDREDNEKLFF
many	TRBV30	TRBJ2-5	.	TGTGCCTGGAGTTGGGGGGACCAAGAGACCCAGTACTTC	CAWSWGDQETQYF
once	TRBV28	TRBJ2-1	TRBD2	TGTGCCAGCAGTTTAACTAGCGGGATGGGGTACAATGAGCAGTTCTTC	CASSLTSGMGYNEQFF
once	TRBV20-1	TRBJ2-7	TRBD1	TGCAGTGCTAGAGGAGACAGGGACTACGAGCAGTACTTC	CSARGDRDYEQYF
.	TRBV10-3	TRBJ2-7	TRBD2	TGTGCCATCAGTGAGCTAGCGGGAGCATCCGCCGAGCAGTACTTC	CAISELAGASAEQYF
.	TRBV12-3/TRBV12-4	TRBJ2-3	TRBD1	TGTGCCAGCAGTCTAGGACAGGGCCCAGATACGCAGTATTTT	CASSLGQGPDTQYF
.	TRBV20-1	TRBJ2-7	TRBD2	TGCAGTGCCCAGAAAACGGGAGGCGAGCAGTACTTC	CSAQKTGGEQYF
.	TRBV18	TRBJ2-3	.	TGTGCCAGCTCAGTGTCCGCAGATACGCAGTATTTT	CASSVSADTQYF
.	TRBV12-3/TRBV12-4	TRBJ2-1	TRBD2	TGTGCCAGCACCATAGGGCTAGCGGGAGGTAATGAGCAGTTCTTC	CASTIGLAGGNEQFF
.	TRBV12-3/TRBV12-4	TRBJ2-7	.	TGTGCCAGCAGTGCCCAGGATTACGAGCAGTACTTC	CASSAQDYEQYF